These T cell receptor beta chains were read from a single sample in a study of T cell responses to AZD1222 COVID-19 vaccine. Profiling relied on immunoSEQ multiplex PCR, and the TCRdb table lists in-frame clones only, not all of them. Of 87,000 or so clones listed, roughly 91% were seen once; the top ten hold around 3.9%. Sequenced here: peripheral blood, sampled on day 0 of AZD1222 vaccination. These receptors came from an adult in good health. Both conserved end residues are part of each CDR3. The D gene is left open where the match is weak. Size tells how often a clone was seen (once, few, many) or the class of an expanded clone, and some rows leave it out.

V,J,size,D,DNA,CDR3
TRBV12-5,TRBJ1-1,-,-,TGTGCTAGTGGTTTGGTAGTTAGGGGATTGCACACTGAAGCTTTCTTT,CASGLVVRGLHTEAFF
TRBV5-1,TRBJ2-2,-,TRBD2,TGCGCCAGCAGCTGGGGACTAGCGGGGGCCGGGGAGCTGTTTTTT,CASSWGLAGAGELFF
TRBV6-6,TRBJ2-3,-,-,TGTGCCAGCACCACCCGGAGAGATACGCAGTATTTT,CASTTRRDTQYF
TRBV9,TRBJ2-1,-,-,TGTGCCAGCAGCGAGACAGGAGGATTCTACAATGAGCAGTTCTTC,CASSETGGFYNEQFF
TRBV6-4,TRBJ2-3,-,-,TGTGCCAGCAGTGACCCGGCCCAGGACAGCACAGATACGCAGTATTTT,CASSDPAQDSTDTQYF
TRBV25-1,TRBJ1-2,-,-,TGTGCCAGCAGTGAGCATTCGGACAGCCCTAACTATGGCTACACCTTC,CASSEHSDSPNYGYTF
TRBV5-8,TRBJ1-2,-,-,TGTGCCAGCAGGGTCCCCATGTCAGGCTACACCTTC,CASRVPMSGYTF
TRBV10-3,TRBJ2-2,-,-,TGTGCCACCCGTGAGGGCGCGAACACCGGGGAGCTGTTTTTT,CATREGANTGELFF
TRBV27,TRBJ2-3,-,-,TGTGCCAGCAGTTTATCTTCCCGTCGAGGCGAAAAGGGGGGTCATTCAGATACGCAGTATTTT,CASSLSSRRGEKGGHSDTQYF
TRBV3-1/TRBV3-2,TRBJ2-1,-,TRBD1,TGTGCCAGCAGCCCCTACGGGACAGGGGGCTTCAATGAGCAGTTCTTC,CASSPYGTGGFNEQFF
TRBV2,TRBJ1-2,-,-,TGTGCCAGCAGTGAAGCGCAAGAAATCTATGGCTACACCTTC,CASSEAQEIYGYTF
TRBV7-2,TRBJ2-1,-,-,TGTGCCAGCAGCTTAGGTCATGGAGTTGGCCCAACAGGGGAGCAGTTCTTC,CASSLGHGVGPTGEQFF
TRBV7-2,TRBJ2-2,-,TRBD2,TGTGCCAGCAGCTTATATCGCAGCGGGGGTCACACCGGGGAGCTGTTTTTT,CASSLYRSGGHTGELFF
TRBV19,TRBJ1-6,-,-,TGTGCCAGTAGTTTGGGACTTGTGGGTTCACCCCTCCACTTT,CASSLGLVGSPLHF
TRBV20-1,TRBJ1-1,once,-,TGCAGTGCTAGTCGGCAGGGAAGGGTGAACACTGAAGCTTTCTTT,CSASRQGRVNTEAFF
TRBV6-5,TRBJ1-5,-,-,TGTGCCAGCAGTTACCGGGGTTATAGCAATCAGCCCCAGCATTTT,CASSYRGYSNQPQHF
TRBV5-4,TRBJ2-7,-,-,TGTGCCAGCGCTCCGATCGGGGCTTCGTACGAGCAGTACTTC,CASAPIGASYEQYF
TRBV3-1/TRBV3-2,TRBJ2-1,-,-,TGTGCCAGCAGCCAAGCGTTTAAGGGACGTGACAATGAGCAGTTCTTC,CASSQAFKGRDNEQFF
TRBV7-8,TRBJ2-5,-,-,TGTGCCAGCAGCGAGGGGCCTAACAGGGCGACCCAGTACTTC,CASSEGPNRATQYF
TRBV7-3,TRBJ2-7,-,TRBD2,TGTGCCAGCAGCTTAACGGGAGGGACCCAATTATACGAGCAGTACTTC,CASSLTGGTQLYEQYF
TRBV5-1,TRBJ2-7,-,-,TGCGCCAGCAGCTTGGAATCGACCTACGAGCAGTACTTC,CASSLESTYEQYF
TRBV7-9,TRBJ1-5,-,-,TGTGCCAGCAGCACCTGGAATCAGCCCCAGCATTTT,CASSTWNQPQHF
TRBV21-1,TRBJ2-4,-,-,TGTGCCAGCAGCAGCCGAGAACGGGCCAAAAACATTCAGTACTTC,CASSSRERAKNIQYF
TRBV30,TRBJ1-2,-,TRBD1,TGTGCCTGGAGTTTTCGGACAGGCGAGGGCACCTTC,CAWSFRTGEGTF